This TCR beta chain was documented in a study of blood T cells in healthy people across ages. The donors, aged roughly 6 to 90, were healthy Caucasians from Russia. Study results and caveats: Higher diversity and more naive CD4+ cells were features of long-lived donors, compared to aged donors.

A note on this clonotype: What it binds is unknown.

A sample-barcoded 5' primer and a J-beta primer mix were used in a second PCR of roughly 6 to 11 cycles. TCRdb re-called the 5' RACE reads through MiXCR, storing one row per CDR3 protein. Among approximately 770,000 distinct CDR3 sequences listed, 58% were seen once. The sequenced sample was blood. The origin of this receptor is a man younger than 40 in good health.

CDR3 loop: CASRGQIYNEQFF. The CDR3 DNA is TGTGCCAGCAGGGGACAGATATACAATGAGCAGTTCTTC. The chain is built from TRBV28 and TRBJ2-1; TRBD1 aligns across 7 bases. The CDR3 totals 13 residues. Germline lookup yields CDR1 MDHEN and CDR2 SYDVKM. Trimming removed 6 bases from V and 4 bases from J; junction bases left unmatched: 3.